The 18 T cell receptor beta chains given below trace back to one sample, sequenced in a study of T cell changes during pregnancy in multiple sclerosis. Assay: immunoSEQ multiplex PCR; the TCRdb copy retains only in-frame clones and omits some. Here the sample spans under 45,000 clones, under 95% being singletons. Source: peripheral blood, taken in the second trimester of pregnancy. The origin of the receptors is a female donor in good health, enrolled as a control in a pregnancy study.

This rearrangement joins TRBV9 to TRBJ2-5; a weak D match, TRBD2 (7 bases). Germline loops: CDR1 SGDLS, CDR2 YYNGEE. The V gene lost 1 base and the J gene lost 5 bases, with 18 bases spanning the gap. CDR3 length: 16 residues. The CDR3 sequence: CASSVYGGLAGETQYF. The CDR3 DNA sequence: TGTGCCAGCAGCGTATACGGGGGGCTAGCTGGGGAGACCCAGTACTTC.

The chain links TRBV7-2 to TRBJ2-5, with D perhaps matching TRBD1 (6 bases). Looked up from germline, CDR1 is SGHTA and CDR2 is FQGNSA. Trimming took 5 bases from V and 1 from J, leaving 14 bases between them. CDR3 length: 15 amino acids. CDR3 sequence reads: CASSQQGWGQETQYF. The CDR3, as DNA: TGTGCCAGCAGCCAACAGGGCTGGGGCCAAGAGACCCAGTACTTC.

The CDR3 is CASSTLGGSGNTIYF. DNA of the CDR3: TGTGCCAGCAGTACCCTTGGGGGGTCTGGAAACACCATATATTTT. The V and J genes are TRBV6-5 and TRBJ1-3; D perhaps matches TRBD1 (5 bases). Trimming stripped 5 bases from V and 1 base from J, with 12 bases between. Germline V gene sequence: CDR1 MNHEY, CDR2 SVGAGI. The CDR3 loop spans 15 amino acids.

The chain recombines TRBV2 with TRBJ1-2; D uncertain. The V end lost 5 bases, the J end lost 7 bases, and 17 bases lay between the germline ends. The germline gives CDR1 SNHLY, CDR2 FYNNEI. CDR3 length equals 14 residues. CDR3 sequence reads: CASSTLSGSGGYTF. The CDR3 region has the DNA TGTGCCAGCAGTACCCTTTCGGGGTCTGGTGGCTACACCTTC.

The V and J genes are TRBV28 and TRBJ1-2; D is possibly TRBD1 (5 bases). Germline V CDR1 and CDR2: MDHEN, SYDVKM. CDR3 length: 15 amino acids. Trimming took 3 bases from V and 5 from J, leaving 16 bases between them. CDR3 loop: CASSFFTGRAYGYTF. The CDR3 bases are TGTGCCAGCAGTTTTTTCACTGGCAGGGCGTATGGCTACACCTTC.

V and J are TRBV19 and TRBJ2-1; tentative D call: TRBD1 (5 bases). V was clipped by 4 bases and J by 3 bases, with 13 bases between them. The CDR3 length is 15 residues. CDR1 is LNHDA, CDR2 SQIVND, per germline (reference sequence). In nucleotides, the CDR3 is TGTGCCAGTAGTAACGACAGATCCGACTACAATGAGCAGTTCTTC. Its translation: CASSNDRSDYNEQFF.

The CDR3 loop is CASSRNHRDRAPGANVLTF. The CDR3 DNA follows: TGTGCCAGCAGTCGGAACCACCGGGACAGGGCCCCTGGGGCCAACGTCCTGACTTTC. The chain couples TRBV2 to TRBJ2-6; 9 bases line up with TRBD1. Germline V gives CDR1 SNHLY, CDR2 FYNNEI. There are 19 residues in the CDR3. J lost 2 bases, V lost 5 bases, and 13 bases had no gene match.

The V gene is TRBV6-5, the J gene TRBJ2-7, with a tentative D call TRBD1 (7 bases). Germline-derived CDR1 and CDR2 are MNHEY and SVGAGI. The CDR3 totals 13 residues. V was clipped by 10 bases and J by 4 bases, with 17 bases between them. The CDR3 loop is CATLATGLYEQYF. The DNA for the CDR3 is TGTGCCACCCTAGCGACAGGGTTGTACGAGCAGTACTTC.

V and J are TRBV7-2 and TRBJ2-7, with 13 bases that match TRBD2. This CDR3 spans 16 amino acids. V lost 4 bases to trimming and J lost 6 bases; unmatched junction nucleotides: 9. Germline V gene sequence: CDR1 SGHTA, CDR2 FQGNSA. The CDR3 DNA is TGTGCCAGCAGCTCCCGGACTAGCGGGGGTAGTGGCGAGCAGTACTTC. Amino acid sequence: CASSSRTSGGSGEQYF.

The chain recombines TRBV9 with TRBJ2-3; 7 bases line up with TRBD2. Unmatched junction bases numbered 13, after V lost 0 bases and J lost 6 bases. The CDR3 is 17 amino acids. Germline assignment: CDR1 SGDLS and CDR2 YYNGEE. The CDR3 DNA reads as TGTGCCAGCAGCGTAGAGGGACTACCGATCGGCGGGGATACGCAGTATTTT. This gives the protein CASSVEGLPIGGDTQYF. The variable domain in full, with the rest retrieved from reference TRBV9 and TRBJ2-3, is DSGVTQTPKHLITATGQRVTLRCSPRSGDLSVYWYQQSLDQGLQFLIQYYNGEERAKGNILERFSAQQFPDLHSELNLSSLELGDSALYFCASSVEGLPIGGDTQYFGPGTRLTVL.

CDR3 nucleotide sequence: TGTGCCAGTAGCCCCGACAGGGGAAGTCTTTATGCTTTCTTT. Translation gives CASSPDRGSLYAFF. V and J are TRBV19 and TRBJ1-1; the match to TRBD1 covers 8 bases. The CDR3 runs to 14 residues. The J segment lost 11 bases and the V segment lost 6 bases, leaving 14 bases of the junction unmatched. Germline CDR1 is LNHDA and CDR2 is SQIVND (reference sequence).

The chain is built from TRBV9 and TRBJ2-1; maybe TRBD2 (5 bases). Germline loops: CDR1 SGDLS, CDR2 YYNGEE. The CDR3 length is 12 residues. The ends were cut back, 1 base at V and 9 bases at J, with 8 bases in the middle. The CDR3 loop reads CASSVRGGEQFF. In DNA, the CDR3 is TGTGCCAGCAGCGTAAGAGGAGGTGAGCAGTTCTTC. The full variable domain, in which reference TRBV9 and TRBJ2-1 provide the parts outside the CDR3, is DSGVTQTPKHLITATGQRVTLRCSPRSGDLSVYWYQQSLDQGLQFLIQYYNGEERAKGNILERFSAQQFPDLHSELNLSSLELGDSALYFCASSVRGGEQFFGPGTRLTVL.

The chain uses TRBV25-1 and TRBJ2-1; the match to TRBD1 covers 12 bases. CDR3 length: 14 residues. Trimming cost V 10 bases and J 6 bases; bases outside gene matches: 7. Germline V gene data show CDR1 as MGHDK and CDR2 as SYGVNS. The CDR3 region is CATRDRGRRNEQFF. The CDR3 DNA reads as TGTGCCACTCGGGACAGGGGGCGTCGCAATGAGCAGTTCTTC.

The V call is TRBV4-3, the J call TRBJ2-7, with 7 bases identical to TRBD1. The length of the CDR3 is 13 residues. Germline CDR1 LGHNA, CDR2 YSLEER. V shed 4 bases, J shed 3 bases, and the junction held 3 bases outside the gene matches. The CDR3 region is CASSPRQGYEQYF. The CDR3 bases are TGCGCCAGCAGCCCCCGACAGGGCTACGAGCAGTACTTC.

The rearrangement joins TRBV7-9 to TRBJ1-1; 7 bases align to TRBD1. The V gene end was trimmed by 6 bases and the J gene end by 4 bases; junction bases not matched to a gene: 5. The CDR3 runs to 13 residues. Germline lookup yields CDR1 SEHNR and CDR2 FQNEAQ (reference sequence). The CDR3 here is CASRETGSTEAFF. The CDR3 nucleotides read TGTGCCAGCAGGGAGACAGGGAGCACTGAAGCTTTCTTT.

The V call is TRBV6-5, the J call TRBJ2-7; 8 bases match TRBD1. The CDR3 has 14 amino acids. The V segment lost 6 bases and the J segment 5 bases; nucleotides outside the gene matches: 9. Germline CDR1 is MNHEY and CDR2 is SVGAGI. CDR3 sequence (DNA): TGTGCCAGCAGGTCGGGGACAGGCGTCGACGAGCAGTACTTC. Protein product: CASRSGTGVDEQYF.

The V call is TRBV7-9, the J call TRBJ2-7; D is possibly TRBD1 (6 bases). The CDR3 covers 13 residues. From germline, CDR1 is SEHNR and CDR2 FQNEAQ (reference sequence). V was trimmed by 1 base and J by 6 bases, leaving 10 bases between them. The CDR3 sequence is CASSLEAGAEQYF. CDR3 bases: TGTGCCAGCAGCTTAGAGGCAGGGGCCGAGCAGTACTTC.

The J gene is TRBJ2-1, the V gene TRBV25-1, with 10 nucleotides matching TRBD2. This CDR3 comprises 17 residues. V was clipped by 1 base and J by 4 bases; unmatched bases: 7. Germline V gene data show CDR1 as MGHDK and CDR2 as SYGVNS. CDR3 region: CASSESAGGPRYNEQFF. The CDR3 nucleotides read TGTGCCAGCAGTGAATCAGCGGGAGGGCCCCGTTACAATGAGCAGTTCTTC. The entire variable domain, with the rest obtained from reference TRBV25-1 and TRBJ2-1, is as follows: EADIYQTPRYLVIGTGKKITLECSQTMGHDKMYWYQQDPGMELHLIHYSYGVNSTEKGDLSSESTVSRIRTEHFPLTLESARPSHTSQYLCASSESAGGPRYNEQFFGPGTRLTVL.